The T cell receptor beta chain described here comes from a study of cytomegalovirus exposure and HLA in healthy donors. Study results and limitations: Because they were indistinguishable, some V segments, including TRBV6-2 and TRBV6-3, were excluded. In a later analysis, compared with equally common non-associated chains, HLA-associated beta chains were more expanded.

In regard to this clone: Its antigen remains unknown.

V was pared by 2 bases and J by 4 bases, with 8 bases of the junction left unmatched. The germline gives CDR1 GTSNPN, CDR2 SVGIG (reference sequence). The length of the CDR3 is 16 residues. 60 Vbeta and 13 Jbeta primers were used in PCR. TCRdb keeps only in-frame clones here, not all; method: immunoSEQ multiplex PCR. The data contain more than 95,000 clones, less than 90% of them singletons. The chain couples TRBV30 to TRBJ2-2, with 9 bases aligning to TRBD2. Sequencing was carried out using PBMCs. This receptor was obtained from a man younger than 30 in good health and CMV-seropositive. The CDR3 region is CAWSLSGGKITGELFF. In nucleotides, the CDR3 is TGTGCCTGGAGTCTCAGCGGGGGGAAGATCACCGGGGAGCTGTTTTTT.